This is a list of T cell receptor beta chains from one sample in a study of shared clonotypes between healthy human individuals. Data came from immunoSEQ multiplex PCR; TCRdb stores just in-frame clones and leaves some out. The table lists millions of clones, roughly 95% of them singletons, with 1.1% in the top ten. Sequenced material: naive CD8+ T cells sorted from blood. The receptors were gathered from a man aged 18 to 35 in good health. The conserved cysteine and the conserved F or W are not part of the CDR3 here.

v_gene: TRBV4-1
len: 15
j_gene: TRBJ2-1
CDR3aa: ASSQDPGSGVYNEQF

v_gene: TRBV27
len: 14
j_gene: TRBJ1-5
CDR3aa: ASSLLADRGSQPQH

v_gene: TRBV4-2
len: 12
j_gene: TRBJ2-7
CDR3aa: ASSQEQGGGEQY

v_gene: TRBV4-3
len: 12
j_gene: TRBJ1-2
CDR3aa: ASSQGQGYYGYT

v_gene: TRBV25-1
len: 11
j_gene: TRBJ2-7
CDR3aa: ASSENPWYEQY

v_gene: TRBV6-6
len: 14
j_gene: TRBJ2-1
CDR3aa: ASSYSAQGIYNEQF

v_gene: TRBV4-3
len: 13
j_gene: TRBJ2-7
CDR3aa: ASSKGQVNSYEQY

v_gene: TRBV30
len: 12
j_gene: TRBJ2-2
CDR3aa: AWSVWVGTGELF

v_gene: TRBV20-1
len: 7
j_gene: TRBJ2-1
CDR3aa: SGRPEQF

v_gene: TRBV29-1
len: 15
j_gene: TRBJ1-2
CDR3aa: SVVGGPDEGTNYGYT

v_gene: TRBV5-6
len: 14
j_gene: TRBJ2-7
CDR3aa: ASSLGGGGSSYEQY

v_gene: TRBV7-9
len: 13
j_gene: TRBJ1-4
CDR3aa: ASSLRDSPNEKLF

v_gene: TRBV4-1
len: 12
j_gene: TRBJ1-1
CDR3aa: ASSQDWGKGGAF

v_gene: TRBV11-2
len: 13
j_gene: TRBJ2-5
CDR3aa: ASSGPRDRVGTQY

v_gene: TRBV6-1
len: 17
j_gene: TRBJ2-7
CDR3aa: ASSEVPPGPTGSTYEQY

v_gene: TRBV7-9
len: 11
j_gene: TRBJ2-7
CDR3aa: ATEPDPSYEQY

v_gene: TRBV6-6
len: 12
j_gene: TRBJ1-4
CDR3aa: ASSSHDPSEKLF

v_gene: TRBV6-1
len: 12
j_gene: TRBJ2-7
CDR3aa: ASSEGLPRSEQY

v_gene: TRBV11-2
len: 13
j_gene: TRBJ2-1
CDR3aa: ASSRSGSSYNEQF

v_gene: TRBV27
len: 13
j_gene: TRBJ1-5
CDR3aa: ASSLGGAGNQPQH

v_gene: TRBV6-5
len: 11
j_gene: TRBJ1-1
CDR3aa: ASSYGVGGEAF

v_gene: TRBV13
len: 10
j_gene: TRBJ2-1
CDR3aa: ASSFQVDEQF

v_gene: TRBV5-1
len: 11
j_gene: TRBJ2-5
CDR3aa: ASSLNMWETQY

v_gene: TRBV7-9
len: 11
j_gene: TRBJ2-7
CDR3aa: ASSLIGRDEQY

v_gene: TRBV29-1
len: 11
j_gene: TRBJ2-5
CDR3aa: SVAQGAQETQY

v_gene: TRBV2
len: 12
j_gene: TRBJ2-5
CDR3aa: ASTPGQSQETQY

v_gene: TRBV27
len: 12
j_gene: TRBJ2-7
CDR3aa: ASSLGQDAYEQY

v_gene: TRBV29-1
len: 11
j_gene: TRBJ2-1
CDR3aa: SVDRISYNEQF

v_gene: TRBV7-6
len: 14
j_gene: TRBJ2-1
CDR3aa: ASSFRTSGGLNEQF

v_gene: TRBV7-6
len: 12
j_gene: TRBJ1-2
CDR3aa: ASSLETGARGYT

v_gene: TRBV10-1
len: 12
j_gene: TRBJ2-3
CDR3aa: ASSDGAGTDTQY

v_gene: TRBV4-1
len: 12
j_gene: TRBJ2-3
CDR3aa: ASSQLAGSDTQY

v_gene: TRBV4-3
len: 16
j_gene: TRBJ1-4
CDR3aa: ASSQDLRGEGVNEKLF

v_gene: TRBV9
len: 14
j_gene: TRBJ2-3
CDR3aa: ASSARDRERADTQY

v_gene: TRBV13
len: 12
j_gene: TRBJ1-5
CDR3aa: ASSLQGASQPQH

v_gene: TRBV6-1
len: 14
j_gene: TRBJ1-5
CDR3aa: ASSERTGGENQPQH

v_gene: TRBV28
len: 10
j_gene: TRBJ1-5
CDR3aa: ASSLSSGHQH

v_gene: TRBV5-6
len: 15
j_gene: TRBJ1-6
CDR3aa: ASRRRGQGLANSPLH

v_gene: TRBV28
len: 16
j_gene: TRBJ2-6
CDR3aa: ASSLSGAYTSGASVLT

v_gene: TRBV5-6
len: 13
j_gene: TRBJ1-6
CDR3aa: ASSFGQGPDSPLH

v_gene: TRBV5-4
len: 10
j_gene: TRBJ2-1
CDR3aa: ASSPTGQGKF

v_gene: TRBV6-1
len: 14
j_gene: TRBJ1-6
CDR3aa: ASSEQSSSYNSPLH

v_gene: TRBV2
len: 14
j_gene: TRBJ2-1
CDR3aa: ASSLPYTSSYNEQF

v_gene: TRBV10-2
len: 11
j_gene: TRBJ1-2
CDR3aa: ASSTEVGYGYT

v_gene: TRBV7-6
len: 14
j_gene: TRBJ2-7
CDR3aa: ASSPDLAPSPYEQY

v_gene: TRBV2
len: 10
j_gene: TRBJ2-1
CDR3aa: ASSDFRDEQF

v_gene: TRBV29-1
len: 11
j_gene: TRBJ2-5
CDR3aa: SVTKTGGETQY